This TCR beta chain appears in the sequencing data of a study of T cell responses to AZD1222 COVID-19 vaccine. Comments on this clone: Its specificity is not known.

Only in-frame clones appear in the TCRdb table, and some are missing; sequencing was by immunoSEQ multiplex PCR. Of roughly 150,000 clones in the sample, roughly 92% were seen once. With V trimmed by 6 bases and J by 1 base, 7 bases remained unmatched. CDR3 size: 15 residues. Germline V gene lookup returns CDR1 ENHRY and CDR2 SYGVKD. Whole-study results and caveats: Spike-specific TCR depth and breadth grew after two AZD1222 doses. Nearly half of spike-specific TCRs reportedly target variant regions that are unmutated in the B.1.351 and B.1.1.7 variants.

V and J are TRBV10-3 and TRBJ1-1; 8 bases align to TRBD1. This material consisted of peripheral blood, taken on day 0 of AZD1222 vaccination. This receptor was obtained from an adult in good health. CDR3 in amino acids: CAIRRQGITNTEAFF. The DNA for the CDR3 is TGTGCCATCAGACGACAGGGGATTACGAACACTGAAGCTTTCTTT.